This entry lists 14 T cell receptor beta chains sequenced from one sample in a study of long-term antiretroviral therapy in people with HIV. Running of the v3.0 immunoSEQ assay took place at survey level. The protocol was immunoSEQ multiplex PCR, while the TCRdb copy is restricted to in-frame clones and leaves out a portion. The table shows more than 25,000 clones, with approximately 80% occurring only once. Sequenced here: unsorted PBMCs, sampled 3 years after starting antiretroviral therapy. The receptors stem from a man between 40 and 49 years old with HIV.

The chain uses TRBV7-3 and TRBJ2-1; D perhaps matches TRBD1 (5 bases). Trimming shortened V by 5 bases and J by 6 bases, and 8 bases separated the two germline ends. CDR3 length: 12 amino acids. Germline lookup yields CDR1 SGHTA and CDR2 FQGTGA. CDR3 protein: CASSAQGNEQFF. CDR3 nucleotides: TGTGCCAGCAGCGCCCAGGGCAATGAGCAGTTCTTC. The full variable domain, rest sourced from reference TRBV7-3 and TRBJ2-1, is GAGVSQTPSNKVTEKGKYVELRCDPISGHTALYWYRQSLGQGPEFLIYFQGTGAADDSGLPNDRFFAVRPEGSVSTLKIQRTERGDSAVYLCASSAQGNEQFFGPGTRLTVL.

The rearrangement links TRBV5-1 to TRBJ2-6; D not certain. In germline, CDR1 is SGHRS, CDR2 YFSETQ. The CDR3 has 16 residues. The V end was cut by 4 bases, the J end by 3 bases, with 14 bases between. The CDR3 region is CASSHGPNNGANVLTF. CDR3 nucleotide sequence: TGCGCCAGCAGCCACGGGCCAAACAATGGGGCCAACGTCCTGACTTTC.

The V call is TRBV27, the J call TRBJ1-3, with D unclear. Germline V gene sequence: CDR1 MNHEY, CDR2 SMNVEV (reference sequence). The length of the CDR3 is 15 residues. The V gene lost 4 bases and the J gene lost 0 bases, with 10 bases spanning the gap. CDR3 loop: CASSSGRASGNTIYF. The CDR3 DNA sequence: TGTGCCAGCAGTTCGGGAAGGGCCTCTGGAAACACCATATATTTT.

The V call is TRBV5-6, the J call TRBJ2-1, with D unresolved. The CDR3 covers 14 residues. Germline CDR1 reads SGHDT; CDR2 reads YYEEEE. Trimming took off 1 base at V and 5 bases at J, with 10 bases between the two ends. For the CDR3, the DNA is TGTGCCAGCAGCTTGTTAGTATCGAACAATGAGCAGTTCTTC. This encodes CASSLLVSNNEQFF.

V usage is TRBV7-2 and J usage is TRBJ2-7; D is possibly TRBD1 (6 bases). The V end lost 5 bases, the J end lost 1 base, and 21 bases lay between the germline ends. CDR3 length equals 17 residues. Germline loops: CDR1 SGHTA, CDR2 FQGNSA. The DNA for the CDR3 is TGTGCCAGCAGCAAAGATCCGGGACAAGGGCTTTCCTACGAGCAGTACTTC. Translated: CASSKDPGQGLSYEQYF.

The J gene is TRBJ2-3, the V gene TRBV7-9, with 8 bases aligning to TRBD1. The V segment lost 6 bases and the J segment 4 bases; nucleotides outside the gene matches: 12. This CDR3 has 16 amino acids. The germline CDR1 and CDR2 sequences are SEHNR and FQNEAQ (reference sequence). In DNA form, the CDR3 reads TGTGCCAGCAGTCCTAATCAGGGGGCAAGGTCAGATACGCAGTATTTT. Protein: CASSPNQGARSDTQYF.

CDR3 protein: CSVARDRDPSPTYEQYF. CDR3 sequence (DNA): TGCAGCGTTGCGAGGGACAGGGATCCTAGCCCCACTTACGAGCAGTACTTC. The chain joins TRBV29-1 to TRBJ2-7; 9 positions match TRBD1. Germline V gene lookup returns CDR1 SQVTM and CDR2 ANQGSEA. This CDR3 region has 17 residues. The V gene end was trimmed by 4 bases and the J gene end by 4 bases; junction bases not matched to a gene: 17.

This rearrangement joins TRBV10-3 to TRBJ2-6; no firm D call. Looked up from germline, CDR1 is ENHRY and CDR2 is SYGVKD. The CDR3 sequence is 13 residues long. The germline V and J ends were trimmed by 7 bases and 0 bases, with 4 bases remaining between them. In nucleotides, the CDR3 is TGTGCCATCAAAAACTCTGGGGCCAACGTCCTGACTTTC. This gives the protein CAIKNSGANVLTF.

This clone showed up just once. The chain has TRBV7-3 and TRBJ2-3; 8 positions agree with TRBD2. The trim removed 2 bases at V and 6 bases at J, leaving 7 bases unmatched. Germline CDR1 reads SGHTA; CDR2 reads FQGTGA. The CDR3 has 15 amino acids. This chain's CDR3 is CASSLGTRAHDTQYF. The CDR3 DNA is TGTGCCAGCAGCTTAGGGACTAGAGCTCATGATACGCAGTATTTT.

V gene TRBV6-5 combines with J gene TRBJ1-4; 9 bases align to TRBD1. The V gene end was trimmed by 6 bases and the J gene end by 6 bases; junction bases not matched to a gene: 8. Per germline, CDR1 MNHEY and CDR2 SVGAGI. The CDR3 is 15 amino acids. CDR3 loop: CASRPQTGGDEKLFF. Written as DNA, the CDR3 is TGTGCCAGCAGACCGCAGACAGGGGGGGATGAAAAACTGTTTTTT.

This clone was observed a single time. The chain is built from TRBV2 and TRBJ2-6; D not resolved. V gave up 4 bases and J gave up 2 bases, with 9 bases separating them. From germline, CDR1 is SNHLY and CDR2 FYNNEI. This CDR3 has 15 amino acids. CDR3: CASSGYGAGANVLTF. In DNA form, the CDR3 reads TGTGCCAGCAGTGGTTATGGGGCTGGGGCCAACGTCCTGACTTTC.

This clone was counted between two and nine times. The chain couples TRBV11-3 to TRBJ2-7; no definite D call. The CDR3 runs to 15 residues. Trimming pared 2 bases from V and 1 base from J, leaving 12 bases between. CDR1 and CDR2 (germline): SGHNT, YENEEA. CDR3 coding DNA: TGTGCCAGCAGCTTACGAAAAGGCCCTTCCTACGAGCAGTACTTC. It translates to CASSLRKGPSYEQYF. The whole variable domain, filled in from reference TRBV11-3 and TRBJ2-7, reads EAGVVQSPRYKIIEKKQPVAFWCNPISGHNTLYWYLQNLGQGPELLIRYENEEAVDDSQLPKDRFSAERLKGVDSTLKIQPAELGDSAVYLCASSLRKGPSYEQYFGPGTRLTVT.

V gene TRBV2 combines with J gene TRBJ2-5, with 11 bases matching TRBD2. CDR1 and CDR2 from the germline V gene are SNHLY and FYNNEI. CDR3 length: 16 amino acids. The ends lost 3 bases at V and 5 bases at J; junction bases unmatched: 8. In DNA form, the CDR3 reads TGTGCCAGCAGTGATGACCTAGCGGGAGGTAGCGAGACCCAGTACTTC. Translation gives CASSDDLAGGSETQYF.

The chain recombines TRBV10-1 with TRBJ2-3; 8 bases are a match to TRBD2. V lost 4 bases and J lost 1; bases outside the gene matches: 4. Germline V gene lookup returns CDR1 WNHNN and CDR2 SYGVQD (reference sequence). The CDR3 has 15 residues. CDR3 in amino acids: CASSGSGGRTDTQYF. CDR3 coding DNA: TGCGCCAGCAGTGGATCGGGGGGGCGCACAGATACGCAGTATTTT.